Listed below are T cell receptor beta chains from one sample, sequenced in a study of T cell responses to AZD1222 COVID-19 vaccine. Clones were sequenced by immunoSEQ multiplex PCR, and TCRdb holds only the in-frame ones, with some missing. The repertoire holds about 72,000 clones, roughly nine tenths seen once, with around 30% in the top ten. Specimen: peripheral blood, collected 28 days after the second AZD1222 dose. The receptors here all came from an adult who received the AZD1222 COVID-19 vaccine. Each CDR3 is given with its conserved first and last residue. A D gene is named only where the DNA matches it firmly. A clone size is listed for some rows: how often the clone was seen (once, few, many), or a class if it is expanded.

clone size,CDR3 length,J gene,V gene,D gene,CDR3 DNA,CDR3 protein
NA,12,TRBJ1-4,TRBV25-1,NA,TGTGCCAGCGGGCCCAGTGGGGAAAAACTGTTTTTT,CASGPSGEKLFF
NA,12,TRBJ2-2,TRBV6-5,NA,TGTGCCAGCACAAAAGGCACCGGGGAGCTGTTTTTT,CASTKGTGELFF
NA,12,TRBJ2-7,TRBV6-5,NA,TGTGCCAGCAGTTATAGCTCCTACGAGCAGTACTTC,CASSYSSYEQYF
NA,16,TRBJ1-3,TRBV7-3,TRBD1,TGTGCCAGCAGCCGAGAGGGGACAGGGGCTGGAAACACCATATATTTT,CASSREGTGAGNTIYF
NA,12,TRBJ2-7,TRBV11-2,NA,TGTGCCAGCAGCTTTCGTCGGTACGAGCAGTACTTC,CASSFRRYEQYF
NA,14,TRBJ2-1,TRBV6-5,NA,TGTGCCAGCAGTTCAGTGTTATCCTACAATGAGCAGTTCTTC,CASSSVLSYNEQFF
few,14,TRBJ2-1,TRBV7-2,NA,TGTGCCAGCAGCTTAACGGGAGTCTACAATGAGCAGTTCTTC,CASSLTGVYNEQFF
NA,15,TRBJ1-1,TRBV28,TRBD1,TGTGCCAGCAGTTTATGGGGGACAGCTGACACTGAAGCTTTCTTT,CASSLWGTADTEAFF
NA,16,TRBJ2-5,TRBV6-5,TRBD1,TGTGCCAGCAGTAACTCCGGGACAGGGGTTGCAGAGACCCAGTACTTC,CASSNSGTGVAETQYF
NA,16,TRBJ1-1,TRBV7-2,NA,TGTGCCAGCAGCTTAAGAAGGGGGAGGAGGGAGACTGAAGCTTTCTTT,CASSLRRGRRETEAFF
NA,15,TRBJ2-3,TRBV6-5,TRBD1,TGTGCCACCAGGTTTTGGACAGGGGTTACAGATACGCAGTATTTT,CATRFWTGVTDTQYF
NA,15,TRBJ2-7,TRBV6-5,NA,TGTGCCAGCAGTTACGGGACGGGGATCTCCTACGAGCAGTACTTC,CASSYGTGISYEQYF
once,16,TRBJ2-5,TRBV5-6,TRBD1,TGTGCCAGCAGCTGGACAGGGGGCGTCTACCAAGAGACCCAGTACTTC,CASSWTGGVYQETQYF
NA,16,TRBJ2-1,TRBV7-3,TRBD2,TGTGCCAGCAGCCTTGAACTAGCGGGAGGATGGGATGAGCAGTTCTTC,CASSLELAGGWDEQFF
NA,14,TRBJ2-7,TRBV3-1/TRBV3-2,NA,TGTGCCAGCAGCCTCTTGACTAGCTCCTACGAGCAGTACTTC,CASSLLTSSYEQYF
NA,13,TRBJ2-4,TRBV11-3,NA,TGTGCCAGCAGCTTGACCCGGGGAAACATTCAGTACTTC,CASSLTRGNIQYF